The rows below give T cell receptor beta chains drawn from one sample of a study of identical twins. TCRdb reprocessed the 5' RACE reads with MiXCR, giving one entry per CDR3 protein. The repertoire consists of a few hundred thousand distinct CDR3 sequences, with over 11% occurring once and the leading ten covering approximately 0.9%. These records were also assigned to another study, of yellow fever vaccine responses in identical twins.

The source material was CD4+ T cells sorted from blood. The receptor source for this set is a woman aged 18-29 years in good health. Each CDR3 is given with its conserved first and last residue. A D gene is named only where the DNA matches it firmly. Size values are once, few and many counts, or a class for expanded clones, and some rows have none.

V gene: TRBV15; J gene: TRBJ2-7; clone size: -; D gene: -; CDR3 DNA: TGTGCCACCAGCAGACTTTCACTGGGATACGAGCAGTACTTC; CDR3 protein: CATSRLSLGYEQYF
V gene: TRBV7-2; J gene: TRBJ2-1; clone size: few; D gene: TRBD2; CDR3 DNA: TGTGCCAGCAGCTTGTTGCGCGGGGGGGCTTATGAGCAGTTCTTC; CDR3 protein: CASSLLRGGAYEQFF
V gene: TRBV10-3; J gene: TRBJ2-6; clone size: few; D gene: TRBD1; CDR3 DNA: TGTGCCATCAGTCAAAATAGGGGACAGGGGCCGGCGGGGGCCAACGTCCTGACTTTC; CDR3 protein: CAISQNRGQGPAGANVLTF
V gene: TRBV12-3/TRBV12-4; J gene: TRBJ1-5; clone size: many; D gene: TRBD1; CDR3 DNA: TGTGCCAGCAGTCCCGGACAGGGTCTAAATCAGCCCCAGCATTTT; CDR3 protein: CASSPGQGLNQPQHF
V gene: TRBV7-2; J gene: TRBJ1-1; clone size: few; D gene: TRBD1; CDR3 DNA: TGTGCCAGCAGCTTAGGCAGGGGGTACACTGAAGCTTTCTTT; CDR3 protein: CASSLGRGYTEAFF
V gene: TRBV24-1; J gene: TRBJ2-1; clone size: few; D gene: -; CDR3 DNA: TGTGCCACCAGTGACTCATTAGTTAATACCTACAATGAGCAGTTCTTC; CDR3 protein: CATSDSLVNTYNEQFF
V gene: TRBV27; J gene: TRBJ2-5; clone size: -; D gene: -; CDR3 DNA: TGTGCCAGCAGTTTAAGGACTGACCCCGAAGAGACCCAGTACTTC; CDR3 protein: CASSLRTDPEETQYF
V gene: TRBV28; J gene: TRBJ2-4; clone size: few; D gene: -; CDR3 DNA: TGTGCCAGCAGTTATTCCCTCCAACTAGTGGCGCCTCAAAACATTCAGTACTTC; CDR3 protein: CASSYSLQLVAPQNIQYF
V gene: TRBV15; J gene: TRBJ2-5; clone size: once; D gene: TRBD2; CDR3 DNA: TGTGCCACCAGTCTTGTAGCGGGGCCCGGAGAGACCCAGTACTTC; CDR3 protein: CATSLVAGPGETQYF
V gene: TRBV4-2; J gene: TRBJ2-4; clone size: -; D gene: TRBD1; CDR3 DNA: TGTGCCAGCAGCCCCGGGACAGGGGGCGTTGGAGCCAAAAACATTCAGTACTTC; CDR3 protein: CASSPGTGGVGAKNIQYF
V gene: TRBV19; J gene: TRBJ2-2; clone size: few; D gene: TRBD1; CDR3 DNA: TGTGCCAGTAGTATTCATGCCACCGGGACAGGGCTTGGCGGGGAGCTGTTTTTT; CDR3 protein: CASSIHATGTGLGGELFF
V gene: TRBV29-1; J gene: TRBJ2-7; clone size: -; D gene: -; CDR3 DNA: TGCAGCGTTGAAATTCGCAGGGAGGAGTACTTC; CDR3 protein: CSVEIRREEYF
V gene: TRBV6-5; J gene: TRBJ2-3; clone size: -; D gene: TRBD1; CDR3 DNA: TGTGCCAGCAGTTACGTCGGGACAGGGGGTGGAACAGATACGCAGTATTTT; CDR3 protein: CASSYVGTGGGTDTQYF
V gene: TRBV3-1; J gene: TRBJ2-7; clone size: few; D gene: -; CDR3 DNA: TGTGCCAGCAGCGCACAGGCCGGGGGAGGCGAGCAGTACTTC; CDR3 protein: CASSAQAGGGEQYF
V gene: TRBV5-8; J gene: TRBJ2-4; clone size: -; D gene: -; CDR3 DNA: TGTGCCAGCAGCTCGGCTGGTCTAGCCAAAAACATTCAGTACTTC; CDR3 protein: CASSSAGLAKNIQYF